Listed below are T cell receptor beta chains from one sample, sequenced in a study of CD8+CD57+ T cells in acquired aplastic anemia. In TCRdb, the reads were re-called with MiXCR into one record per CDR3 protein. Of 150,000 or so distinct CDR3 sequences detected, 40% to 50% appear once; the ten largest clones hold about 30%. Sequenced material: sorted CD4+, CD8+, or CD8+CD57+ T cells (not recorded which) from PBMCs. All receptors come from a human donor with aplastic anemia. Each CDR3 is given with its conserved first and last residue. D genes are given only for firm matches. Clone size appears in some rows only: once, few, many, or a class for an expanded clone.

cdr3_nt cdr3_aa d_call j_call v_call clone_size
TGTGCCAGCGGCTTCGGGGAGACTGAAGCTTTCTTT CASGFGETEAFF - TRBJ1-1 TRBV11-3 -
TGCAGCGGAGGGGAGCGGAATCAGCCCCAGCATTTT CSGGERNQPQHF - TRBJ1-5 TRBV29-1 few
TGTGCCAGTCAACCTCGTATCAATCAGCCCCAGCATTTT CASQPRINQPQHF - TRBJ1-5 TRBV6-1 -
TGTGCCAGCAGTTTATCCACACCCTACGAGCAGTACTTC CASSLSTPYEQYF - TRBJ2-7 TRBV27 few
TGTGCCAGAAGGGCCCCGGACAGCTACGAGCAGTACTTC CARRAPDSYEQYF - TRBJ2-7 TRBV2 -
TGTGCCAGCAGCTTTGACCGGGACAGGGGACTCTATGGCTACACCTTC CASSFDRDRGLYGYTF TRBD1 TRBJ1-2 TRBV11-1 -
TGTGCCAGCAGTTCCGGGCCCCTGGGGGGAGCTTTCTTT CASSSGPLGGAFF - TRBJ1-1 TRBV5-6 -
TGTGCCAGCAGTTACATCGGCGGATCCTACGAGCAGTACTTC CASSYIGGSYEQYF - TRBJ2-7 TRBV6-5 many
TGCAGCGTTGAAGGGGGACAGGGATCAGATACGCAGTATTTT CSVEGGQGSDTQYF TRBD1 TRBJ2-3 TRBV29-1 -
TGTGCCATCAGTGAGGGCAGAACGGCGAGGTCCTACGAGCAGTACTTC CAISEGRTARSYEQYF - TRBJ2-7 TRBV10-3 -
TGTGCCAGCAGGGACAGGGGGAAAGAGACCCAGTACTTC CASRDRGKETQYF TRBD1 TRBJ2-5 TRBV2 many
TGTGCCAGCAGTTTAAACAGGGGGCAAGAGACCCAGTACTTC CASSLNRGQETQYF TRBD1 TRBJ2-5 TRBV27 -
TGTGCCAGCAGCGTAGACCTGGGGGAGGCAAAACTGTTTTTT CASSVDLGEAKLFF - TRBJ1-4 TRBV9 many
TGTGCCAGCAGCGCGGGACAAGGAGGCTACACCTTC CASSAGQGGYTF - TRBJ1-2 TRBV7-3 few
TGTGCCAGCAGTGAAGCCCACTTACAAGGCTCAGAGCAGTACTTC CASSEAHLQGSEQYF - TRBJ2-7 TRBV6-1 many
TGTGCCAGCAGCACGGACAGGGGTACGTTGGAGCAGTACTTC CASSTDRGTLEQYF TRBD1 TRBJ2-7 TRBV2 -
TGTGCCATCAGTGAGAATGGAGGGGCAGCTCGTGGCTACACCTTC CAISENGGAARGYTF - TRBJ1-2 TRBV10-3 -
TGTGCCAAACCCCCTCGGGCTAGCGGGATGTGCGAGCAGTACTTC CAKPPRASGMCEQYF TRBD2 TRBJ2-7 TRBV7-6 -
TGTGCCAGCAGCTTAGCGCCCAGTGTGAACTACGAGCAGTACTTC CASSLAPSVNYEQYF - TRBJ2-7 TRBV7-9 -
TGTGCCAGCTCTTTTGACAGCGGCACTGAAGCTTTCTTT CASSFDSGTEAFF - TRBJ1-1 TRBV13 -
TGCGCCAGCAGCCAAGAGGGCAGGGGGTTTGAGCAGTTCTTC CASSQEGRGFEQFF TRBD1 TRBJ2-1 TRBV4-3 many
TGTGCCATCGGAGCAGGAGGGGAGACCCAGTACTTC CAIGAGGETQYF - TRBJ2-5 TRBV10-3 -
TGTGCCAGCAGTTATTTCTGGACAGGGGGAGCCAAAAACATTCAGTACTTC CASSYFWTGGAKNIQYF TRBD1 TRBJ2-4 TRBV12-3/TRBV12-4 many
TGTGCCAGCCCCGGGACAGAGACCCAGTACTTC CASPGTETQYF - TRBJ2-5 TRBV7-8 -
TGTGCCACCAGTGATTTGCACGGGACAGGGATGACGAGCACCGGGGAGCTGTTTTTT CATSDLHGTGMTSTGELFF TRBD1 TRBJ2-2 TRBV24-1 -
TGTGCCAGCAGTTACGTACAGGGGCTGGCAACGACCCAGTACTTC CASSYVQGLATTQYF TRBD1 TRBJ2-5 TRBV6-4 -
TGCGCCAGCAGTGCGTCGGGCTACGAGCAGTACTTC CASSASGYEQYF - TRBJ2-7 TRBV10-2 once
TGTGCCAGCAGTCCGGGGCGGGGGCGTATGGCTGAAGCTTTCTTT CASSPGRGRMAEAFF - TRBJ1-1 TRBV28 few
TGCGCCAGCAGCCAAGATCGGGGGGGTGGGGATCAGCCCCAGCATTTT CASSQDRGGGDQPQHF - TRBJ1-5 TRBV4-3 many
TGTGCCAGCAGCCAAGAGGGATCTCGGGGACAGCCCCAGCATTTT CASSQEGSRGQPQHF - TRBJ1-5 TRBV3-1 -
TGTGCCAGCAGCTTGGTCGGGGCCGCGAACACTGAAGCTTTCTTT CASSLVGAANTEAFF - TRBJ1-1 TRBV5-8 many
TGTGCCACCAGAGGGGGGCCAGCAACTAATGAAAAACTGTTTTTT CATRGGPATNEKLFF - TRBJ1-4 TRBV15 -
TGTGCCAGCAGCGTCGGACAGCTCGGGGGGTCCGGGGGCCTGTTT CASSVGQLGGSGGLF - TRBJ1-4 TRBV2 many
TGTGCCAGCAGTGACTCGGAGGGGACGGGCACCGGGGAGCTGTTTTTT CASSDSEGTGTGELFF - TRBJ2-2 TRBV6-4 -
TGTGCCAGTAGTATAGAAGGACAGGCGAGAGGCTACACCTTC CASSIEGQARGYTF TRBD1 TRBJ1-2 TRBV19 few
TGTGCCAGCAGCGCAGGGACAGGGGATGGCTATGGCTACACCTTC CASSAGTGDGYGYTF TRBD1 TRBJ1-2 TRBV7-9 -
TGTGCCAGCAGCCAACCACTACAGGGAGAGGGTACAGATACGCAGTATTTT CASSQPLQGEGTDTQYF - TRBJ2-3 TRBV4-2 -
TGTGCCTGGAGTCTTTTTAGGGACCTCGGGACTGAAGCTTTCTTT CAWSLFRDLGTEAFF - TRBJ1-1 TRBV30 -
TGCAGTGCTAGAGGTCAAGGGGGACAGGGCTACAATGAGCAGTTCTTC CSARGQGGQGYNEQFF TRBD1 TRBJ2-1 TRBV20-1 once
TGCGCCAGCAGCTTAGGTAGGGGGTTCGATTATGGCTACACCTTC CASSLGRGFDYGYTF - TRBJ1-2 TRBV5-1 -
TGTGCCACCAGTGAATCCTCGGGACAGGGGCTCGGCAATGAGCAGTTCTTC CATSESSGQGLGNEQFF TRBD1 TRBJ2-1 TRBV24-1 few
TGTGCCAGCAGTTTATCCCCAGGGGGCACCGGGGAGCTGTTTTTT CASSLSPGGTGELFF TRBD1 TRBJ2-2 TRBV12-3/TRBV12-4 few
TGCAGTGCTAGACCCTCGACTAGCGGGGGGGTAACCGGGGAGCTGTTTTTT CSARPSTSGGVTGELFF TRBD2 TRBJ2-2 TRBV20-1 -
TGCGCCAGCAGCGACCGACAGGGCTTCAATGGCTACACCTTC CASSDRQGFNGYTF TRBD1 TRBJ1-2 TRBV5-1 few
TGTGCCAGCAGCTTAACAGCTAGCCCATACGGCAATCAGCCCCAGCATTTT CASSLTASPYGNQPQHF - TRBJ1-5 TRBV9 -
TGTGCCACCAGCAGAGATGGGACTAGCGGGATTTTAGATACGCAGTATTTT CATSRDGTSGILDTQYF TRBD2 TRBJ2-3 TRBV15 many
TGTGCCAGCAGCTTAGGAAACACTGAAGCTTTCTTT CASSLGNTEAFF - TRBJ1-1 TRBV12-3/TRBV12-4 many
TGTGCCAGTAGAAAAGGACAAAACAATGAGCAGTTCTTC CASRKGQNNEQFF - TRBJ2-1 TRBV19 -
TGCAGTGCTAGGGGGGGGACAGAAAATGAAAAACTGTTTTTT CSARGGTENEKLFF TRBD1 TRBJ1-4 TRBV20-1 -
TGTGCCAGCAGCTTAGCGCATGGTAACGAGCAGTACTTC CASSLAHGNEQYF - TRBJ2-7 TRBV7-6 -
TGCGCCAGCAGTACGTTGGACAGCTCCTACAATGAGCAGTTCTTC CASSTLDSSYNEQFF - TRBJ2-1 TRBV10-2 -
TGCGCCAGCAGTGAGTCGACTAGCGGGGGGGTTGAGCAGTTCTTC CASSESTSGGVEQFF TRBD2 TRBJ2-1 TRBV10-1 -
TGTGCCAGCAGCTCGGGACAGGGCCGGAGAGGGACCCAGTACTTC CASSSGQGRRGTQYF TRBD1 TRBJ2-5 TRBV11-1 -
TGTGCCAGCAGCTCCGAGCGGGCCCTATACAATGAGCAGTTCTTC CASSSERALYNEQFF - TRBJ2-1 TRBV9 -
TGCGCCAGCAGCCAAGATGATGGGGCAGGGGTGGGGGAAAAACTGTTTTTT CASSQDDGAGVGEKLFF - TRBJ1-4 TRBV4-1 -
TGTGCCACCAGTGTCCAGGGCTATGGCTACACCTTC CATSVQGYGYTF - TRBJ1-2 TRBV24-1 -
TGCAGCGTTGAAGATGGAGATGACTATGGCTACACCTTC CSVEDGDDYGYTF - TRBJ1-2 TRBV29-1 once